The text below deals with one TCR beta chain. These data originate in a study of blood T cell repertoires in COVID-19. Turning to the study itself: COVID-19 samples, acute and convalescent, were from the United States, Italy and Spain. T cells, B-cell-depleted T cells, or PBMCs provided the cDNA or gDNA that served as material.

The assay was immunoSEQ multiplex PCR, and TCRdb's table has in-frame clones only and misses some. The profile shows about 140,000 clones, around 90% of them singletons. V was pared by 3 bases and J by 5 bases, with 6 bases of the junction left unmatched. In germline, CDR1 is LGHDT, CDR2 YNNKEL (reference sequence). There are 15 residues in the CDR3. The TCR comes from a woman aged 50 to 60 with acute or convalescent COVID-19. J is TRBJ2-5 and V is TRBV3-1 (or the pseudogene TRBV3-2); the match to TRBD1 covers 10 bases. Material for sequencing was peripheral blood. The chain's CDR3 is CASSQGQGRRETQYF. The DNA for the CDR3 is TGTGCCAGCAGCCAGGGACAGGGGCGCAGGGAGACCCAGTACTTC.